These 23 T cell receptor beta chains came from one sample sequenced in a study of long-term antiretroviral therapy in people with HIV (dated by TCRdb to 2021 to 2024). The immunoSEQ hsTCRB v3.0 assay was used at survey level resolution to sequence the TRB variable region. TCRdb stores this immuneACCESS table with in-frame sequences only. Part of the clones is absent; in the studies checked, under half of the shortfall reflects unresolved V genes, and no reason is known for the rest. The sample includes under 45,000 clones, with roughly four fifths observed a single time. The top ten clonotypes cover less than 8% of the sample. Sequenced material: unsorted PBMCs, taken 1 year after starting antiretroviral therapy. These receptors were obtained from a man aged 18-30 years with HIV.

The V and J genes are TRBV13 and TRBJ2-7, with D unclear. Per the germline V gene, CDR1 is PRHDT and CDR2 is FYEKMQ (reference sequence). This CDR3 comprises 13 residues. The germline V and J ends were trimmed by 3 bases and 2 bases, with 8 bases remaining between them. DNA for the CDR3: TGTGCCAGCAGCTTGGCACCAACCTACGAGCAGTACTTC. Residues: CASSLAPTYEQYF. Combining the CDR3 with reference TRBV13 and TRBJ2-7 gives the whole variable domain AAGVIQSPRHLIKEKRETATLKCYPIPRHDTVYWYQQGPGQDPQFLISFYEKMQSDKGSIPDRFSAQQFSDYHSELNMSSLELGDSALYFCASSLAPTYEQYFGPGTRLTVT.

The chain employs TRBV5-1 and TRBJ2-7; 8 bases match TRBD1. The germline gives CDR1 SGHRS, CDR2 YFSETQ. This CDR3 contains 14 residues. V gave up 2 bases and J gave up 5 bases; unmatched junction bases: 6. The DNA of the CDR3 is TGCGCCAGCAGCTTTCGGACAGGGATTCACGAGCAGTACTTC. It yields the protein CASSFRTGIHEQYF.

DNA of the CDR3: TGTGCCAGCAGTTCCCGGAACAGGGTCCAAGAGACCCAGTACTTC. This translates into CASSSRNRVQETQYF. This chain links TRBV6-7 with TRBJ2-5; a possible D gene is TRBD1 (6 bases). TRBV6-7 is an ORF; its function is uncertain. Between the trimmed V and J ends, which lost 4 bases and 1 base, there was a span of 13 bases. The CDR3 consists of 15 residues.

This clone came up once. This CDR3 is CASKTRGWQNTEAFF. In DNA, the CDR3 is TGCGCCAGCAAAACAAGGGGGTGGCAGAACACTGAAGCTTTCTTT. This chain links TRBV4-1 with TRBJ1-1, with a tentative D call TRBD1 (6 bases). The CDR3 has 15 residues. Germline loops: CDR1 MGHRA, CDR2 YSYEKL. The germline V and J ends were trimmed by 7 bases and 1 base, with 16 bases remaining between them.

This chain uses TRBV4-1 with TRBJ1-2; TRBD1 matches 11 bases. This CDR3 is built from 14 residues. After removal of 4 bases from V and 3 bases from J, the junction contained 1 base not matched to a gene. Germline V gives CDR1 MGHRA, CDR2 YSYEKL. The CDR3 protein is CASSPGQGDYGYTF. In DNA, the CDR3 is TGCGCCAGCAGCCCGGGACAGGGGGACTATGGCTACACCTTC.

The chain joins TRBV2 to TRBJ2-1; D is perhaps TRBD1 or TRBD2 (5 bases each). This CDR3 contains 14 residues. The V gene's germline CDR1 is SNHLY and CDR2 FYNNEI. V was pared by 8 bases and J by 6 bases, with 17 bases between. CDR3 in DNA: TGTGCCAGCGTCTCGGGACGGTGGGTCAATGAGCAGTTCTTC. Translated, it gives CASVSGRWVNEQFF.

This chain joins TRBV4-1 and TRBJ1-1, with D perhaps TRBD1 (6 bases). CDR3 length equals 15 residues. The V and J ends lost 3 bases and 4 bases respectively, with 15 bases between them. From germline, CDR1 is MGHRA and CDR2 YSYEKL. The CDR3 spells CASSQEGEGGTEAFF. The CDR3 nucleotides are TGCGCCAGCAGCCAGGAGGGTGAGGGGGGCACTGAAGCTTTCTTT.

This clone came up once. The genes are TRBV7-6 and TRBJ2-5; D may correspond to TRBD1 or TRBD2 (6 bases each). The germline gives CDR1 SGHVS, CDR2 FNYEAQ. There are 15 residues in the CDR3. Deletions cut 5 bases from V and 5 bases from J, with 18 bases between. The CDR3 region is CASSPGGGGGETQYF. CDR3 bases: TGTGCCAGCAGCCCCGGAGGGGGAGGTGGGGAGACCCAGTACTTC.

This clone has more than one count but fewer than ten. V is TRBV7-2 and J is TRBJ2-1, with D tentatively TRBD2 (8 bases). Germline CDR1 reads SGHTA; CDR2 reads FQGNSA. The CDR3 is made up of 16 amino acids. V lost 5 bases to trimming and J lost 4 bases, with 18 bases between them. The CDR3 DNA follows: TGTGCCAGCAGCCCGAGAGGGGGCGGGGGGTACAATGAGCAGTTCTTC. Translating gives CASSPRGGGGYNEQFF.

The CDR3 sequence is CASGPAGGYFVEQFF. CDR3 DNA: TGTGCCAGCGGGCCAGCGGGAGGGTATTTTGTTGAGCAGTTCTTC. This rearrangement joins TRBV5-6 to TRBJ2-1, with TRBD2 matching 10 bases. V lost 7 bases to trimming and J lost 9 bases; unmatched junction nucleotides: 13. This CDR3 spans 15 amino acids. Germline loops: CDR1 SGHDT, CDR2 YYEEEE.

This CDR3 is CASSLALTSGTYEQYF. CDR3 in DNA: TGTGCCAGCAGCTTAGCTCTGACTAGCGGGACGTACGAGCAGTACTTC. The chain uses TRBV7-9 and TRBJ2-7; 11 bases line up with TRBD2. Germline V gene sequence: CDR1 SEHNR, CDR2 FQNEAQ (reference sequence). V shed 0 bases, J shed 4 bases, and the junction held 5 bases outside the gene matches. The CDR3 extends over 16 amino acids. Variable domain in full (rest from reference TRBV7-9 and TRBJ2-7): DTGVSQNPRHKITKRGQNVTFRCDPISEHNRLYWYRQTLGQGPEFLTYFQNEAQLEKSRLLSDRFSAERPKGSFSTLEIQRTEQGDSAMYLCASSLALTSGTYEQYFGPGTRLTVT.

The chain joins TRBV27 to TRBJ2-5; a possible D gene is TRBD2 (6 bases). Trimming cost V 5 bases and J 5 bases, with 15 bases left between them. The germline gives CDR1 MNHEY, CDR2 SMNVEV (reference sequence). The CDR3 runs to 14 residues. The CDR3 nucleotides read TGTGCCAGCAGTGCGGGATTTTCGAGGGAGACCCAGTACTTC. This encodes CASSAGFSRETQYF.

CDR3 loop: CSATDGAGIQYF. CDR3 in DNA: TGCAGCGCCACGGATGGGGCGGGCATTCAGTACTTC. V gene TRBV29-1 combines with J gene TRBJ2-4; D may be TRBD1 or TRBD2 (5 bases each). Germline loops: CDR1 SQVTM, CDR2 ANQGSEA. This CDR3 is 12 amino acids long. The V end lost 7 bases, the J end lost 9 bases, and 16 bases lay between the germline ends.

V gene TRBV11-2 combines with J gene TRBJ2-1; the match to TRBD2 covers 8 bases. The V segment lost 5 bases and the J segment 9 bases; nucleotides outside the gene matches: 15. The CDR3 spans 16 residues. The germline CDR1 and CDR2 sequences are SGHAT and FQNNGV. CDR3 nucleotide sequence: TGTGCCAGCAGCGACGTTAGGGACGGGGGGGCCCTTGAGCAGTTCTTC. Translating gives CASSDVRDGGALEQFF.

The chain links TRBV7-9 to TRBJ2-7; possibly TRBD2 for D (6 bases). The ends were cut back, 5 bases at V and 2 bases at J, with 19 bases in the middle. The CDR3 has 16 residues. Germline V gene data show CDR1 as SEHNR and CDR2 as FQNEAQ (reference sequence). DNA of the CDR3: TGTGCCAGCAGCGGCGGAGGGGATCGTCGCCCCTACGAGCAGTACTTC. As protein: CASSGGGDRRPYEQYF.

CDR3 protein: CASSPLGGSSYEQYF. The CDR3 bases are TGTGCCAGCAGCCCCCTAGGCGGGAGCTCCTACGAGCAGTACTTC. J is TRBJ2-7 and V is TRBV7-6; 7 nucleotides align to TRBD2. Germline V CDR1 and CDR2: SGHVS, FNYEAQ. The CDR3 loop spans 15 amino acids. J lost 0 bases, V lost 5 bases, and 7 bases had no gene match.

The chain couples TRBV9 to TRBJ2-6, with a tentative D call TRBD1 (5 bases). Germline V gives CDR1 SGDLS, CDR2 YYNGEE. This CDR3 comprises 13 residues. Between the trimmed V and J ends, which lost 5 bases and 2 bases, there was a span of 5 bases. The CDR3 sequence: CASRGAGANVLTF. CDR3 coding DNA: TGTGCCAGCAGAGGGGCTGGGGCCAACGTCCTGACTTTC.

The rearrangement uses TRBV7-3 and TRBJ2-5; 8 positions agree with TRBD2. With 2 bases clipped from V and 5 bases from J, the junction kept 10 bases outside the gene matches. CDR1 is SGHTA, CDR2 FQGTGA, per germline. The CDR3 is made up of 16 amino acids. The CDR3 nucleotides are TGTGCCAGCAGCTTAGGGGCGGCGGGGGGCCGGGAGACCCAGTACTTC. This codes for CASSLGAAGGRETQYF.

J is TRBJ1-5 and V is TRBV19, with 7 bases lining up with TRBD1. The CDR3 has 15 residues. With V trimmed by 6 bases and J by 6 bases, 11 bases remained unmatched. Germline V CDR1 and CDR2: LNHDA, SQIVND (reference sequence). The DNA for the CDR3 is TGTGCCAGTAGCGTTGACAGGGAAGGAAGTCAGCCCCAGCATTTT. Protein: CASSVDREGSQPQHF.

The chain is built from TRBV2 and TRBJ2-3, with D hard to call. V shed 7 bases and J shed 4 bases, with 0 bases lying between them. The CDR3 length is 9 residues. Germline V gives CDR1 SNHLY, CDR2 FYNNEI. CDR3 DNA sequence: TGTGCCAGCACAGATACGCAGTATTTT. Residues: CASTDTQYF. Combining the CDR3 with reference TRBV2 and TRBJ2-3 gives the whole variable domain EPEVTQTPSHQVTQMGQEVILRCVPISNHLYFYWYRQILGQKVEFLVSFYNNEISEKSEIFDDQFSVERPDGSNFTLKIRSTKLEDSAMYFCASTDTQYFGPGTRLTVL.

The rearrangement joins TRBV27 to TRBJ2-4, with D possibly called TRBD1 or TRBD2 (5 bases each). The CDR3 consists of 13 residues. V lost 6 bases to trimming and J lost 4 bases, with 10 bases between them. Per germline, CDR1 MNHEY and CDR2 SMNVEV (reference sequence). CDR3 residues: CASRGEIKNIQYF. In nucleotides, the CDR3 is TGTGCCAGCAGGGGGGAGATAAAAAACATTCAGTACTTC.

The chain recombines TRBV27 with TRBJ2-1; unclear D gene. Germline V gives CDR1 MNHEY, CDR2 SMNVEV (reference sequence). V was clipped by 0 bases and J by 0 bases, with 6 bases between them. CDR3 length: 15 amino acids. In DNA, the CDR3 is TGTGCCAGCAGTTTATCGGGTAGCTCCTACAATGAGCAGTTCTTC. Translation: CASSLSGSSYNEQFF.

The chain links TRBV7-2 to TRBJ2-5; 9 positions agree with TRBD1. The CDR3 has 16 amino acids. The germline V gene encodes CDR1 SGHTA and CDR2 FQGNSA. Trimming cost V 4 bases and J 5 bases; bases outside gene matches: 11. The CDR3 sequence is CASSSYYTGGGETQYF. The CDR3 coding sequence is TGTGCCAGCAGCTCTTATTACACAGGGGGCGGGGAGACCCAGTACTTC.